This entry describes one T cell receptor beta chain. Its target is not known. Amplification of TCR beta CDR3 regions used RNA transcripts. The library came from an HTBI-primed first-round RT-PCR and a second-round multiplex PCR. Using its own MiXCR run on the multiplex PCR reads, TCRdb lists one record per CDR3 protein. The sample records about 1.1 million distinct CDR3 sequences, about two fifths being singletons. This CDR3 has 15 amino acids. V gave up 7 bases and J gave up 0 bases, with 15 bases separating them. Germline CDR1 LNHDA, CDR2 SQIVND (reference sequence). Only newly diagnosed hyperthyroidism patients aged 18 to 65, with under 2 months' duration, were enrolled. These data come from a study of Graves' ophthalmopathy and Graves' hyperthyroidism. The study, taken as a whole, reports: Researchers report that a 13-signature model separated ophthalmopathy from stable hyperthyroidism, posting almost 90% sensitivity and 75% to 84% specificity.

Input material: peripheral blood or thyroid tissue (not recorded which). This clonotype originated in an adult man with Graves' hyperthyroidism. The chain couples TRBV19 to TRBJ1-1, with unresolved D. The CDR3 loop is CASTQSGMVNTEAFF. The DNA of the CDR3 is TGTGCCAGTACCCAATCGGGGATGGTGAACACTGAAGCTTTCTTT. The whole variable domain, remainder taken from reference TRBV19 and TRBJ1-1, is DGGITQSPKYLFRKEGQNVTLSCEQNLNHDAMYWYRQDPGQGLRLIYYSQIVNDFQKGDIAEGYSVSREKKESFPLTVTSAQKNPTAFYLCASTQSGMVNTEAFFGQGTRLTVV.